This T cell receptor beta chain emerged from a study of chronic HIV infection and antiretroviral therapy. The table lists this clonotype with a few counts. MiXCR, applied by TCRdb to the 5' RACE reads, yields one record per CDR3 protein. The sample yields 45,000 to 60,000 distinct CDR3 sequences, 15% to 20% seen once. CDR1 PRHDT and CDR2 FYEKMQ come from the germline V gene (reference sequence). This CDR3 region has 15 residues. V gave up 1 base and J gave up 2 bases; unmatched junction bases: 5. The specimen was peripheral blood. The chain is built from TRBV13 and TRBJ2-7; TRBD2 agrees at 7 bases. This receptor was identified in an adult who had HIV and had not received antiretroviral therapy, or was an uninfected healthy control (not recorded which). The CDR3 spells CASSLEGRGTYEQYF. The DNA of the CDR3 is TGTGCCAGCAGCTTAGAGGGGCGGGGGACCTACGAGCAGTACTTC.